Presented here are 8 T cell receptor beta chains from one specimen sequenced in a study of control samples from healthy donors and cancer patients. The method was immunoSEQ multiplex PCR; TCRdb's version includes in-frame clones alone and lacks a portion of them. The sample contains 90,000 to 100,000 clones, roughly three quarters of which appear only once. The sequenced material came from blood. These TCRs come from a woman younger than 45 in good health.

V gene TRBV30 combines with J gene TRBJ1-6, with D uncertain. CDR3 length: 16 amino acids. The V end lost 4 bases, the J end lost 0 bases, and 13 bases lay between the germline ends. Germline CDR1 and CDR2: GTSNPN and SVGIG (reference sequence). As DNA, the CDR3 is TGTGCCTGGAAGAAATGGGGAAGCTCCTATAATTCACCCCTCCACTTT. Translation: CAWKKWGSSYNSPLHF.

This clone came up a few times. This chain uses TRBV7-2 with TRBJ2-5, with D perhaps given as TRBD1 or TRBD2 (6 bases each). The CDR3 is 15 residues long. V lost 6 bases, J lost 4 bases, and 18 bases lay in between. The germline CDR1 and CDR2 sequences are SGHTA and FQGNSA. CDR3: CASSWWGATGETQYF. As DNA, the CDR3 is TGTGCCAGCAGTTGGTGGGGGGCCACCGGAGAGACCCAGTACTTC.

This sequence joins TRBV7-9 and TRBJ2-7; the D is unclear. From germline, CDR1 is SEHNR and CDR2 FQNEAQ (reference sequence). Trimming removed 3 bases at V and 0 bases at J, with 6 bases between. The CDR3 contains 13 residues. The CDR3 loop reads CASSFRSSYEQYF. The CDR3 nucleotides are TGTGCCAGCAGCTTCAGAAGCTCCTACGAGCAGTACTTC.

This chain links TRBV6-1 with TRBJ1-3; tentatively, D is TRBD1 (6 bases). Germline-derived CDR1 and CDR2 are MNHNS and SASEGT. This CDR3 region has 13 residues. The V and J ends lost 3 bases and 4 bases respectively, with 7 bases between them. The CDR3, as DNA: TGTGCCAGCAGTGAGCAGGGGGGAAACACCATATATTTT. Amino acid sequence: CASSEQGGNTIYF.

This clone occurred a few times. The chain carries TRBV2 and TRBJ2-1; TRBD2 is a possible D gene (7 bases). Germline V CDR1 and CDR2: SNHLY, FYNNEI. V was cut by 0 bases and J by 9 bases, with 12 bases left in between. The CDR3 extends over 14 amino acids. The CDR3 sequence: CASSEARGGSEQFF. The CDR3 coding sequence is TGTGCCAGCAGTGAAGCAAGGGGGGGCAGTGAGCAGTTCTTC.

The rearrangement uses TRBV5-4 and TRBJ2-3; 9 bases map to TRBD2. This CDR3 comprises 13 residues. J was trimmed by 2 bases and V by 7 bases; bases with no gene match: 2. Germline assignment: CDR1 SGHNT and CDR2 YYREEE (reference sequence). DNA of the CDR3: TGTGCCAGCGCGGGGGGGGACACAGATACGCAGTATTTT. Translated: CASAGGDTDTQYF.

The J gene is TRBJ2-4, the V gene TRBV6-4; 7 bases agree with TRBD1. With V trimmed by 0 bases and J by 9 bases, 8 bases remained unmatched. Germline-derived CDR1 and CDR2 are MRHNA and SNTAGT. The CDR3 runs 15 residues. The CDR3 nucleotides are TGTGCCAGCAGTGACTCGCCACGCACAGGGGCCATTCAGTACTTC. It translates to CASSDSPRTGAIQYF.

The chain carries TRBV5-1 and TRBJ1-4, with 7 bases that match TRBD1. Germline V CDR1 and CDR2: SGHRS, YFSETQ. Trimming cost V 2 bases and J 7 bases; bases outside gene matches: 14. There are 17 residues in the CDR3. The CDR3 loop is CASSFQPIDRAGEKLFF. The CDR3 DNA is TGCGCCAGCAGCTTTCAACCCATCGACAGGGCCGGTGAAAAACTGTTTTTT. The variable domain in full, completed from reference TRBV5-1 and TRBJ1-4, reads KAGVTQTPRYLIKTRGQQVTLSCSPISGHRSVSWYQQTPGQGLQFLFEYFSETQRNKGNFPGRFSGRQFSNSRSEMNVSTLELGDSALYLCASSFQPIDRAGEKLFFGSGTQLSVL.